This record concerns one TCR beta chain sequence. The antigen this receptor binds is unknown. No qualities accompany the bases; no much larger clone lies one base away. The data stem from a study of T cell repertoires in cytomegalovirus infection (dated by TCRdb to about 2019). About the investigation overall: Donor HLA type was relevant to the analysis, as public TCR beta signatures indicated carriage of CMV infection together with the matching HLA type.

Study-wide conclusions, independent of this receptor: The ex vivo response was dominated by HLA-C-restricted CMV-specific TCR beta clonotypes, which also provided the single most frequent clonotype in two of eight donors. Cumulative frequency of public TCR beta family members discriminated carriers of CMV infection plus the relevant HLA type in this cohort and an independent roughly 330-donor cohort.

Sequencing instrument: Illumina HiSeq 1500. Starting from the raw public reads, TCRdb applied fastp trimming at Q25, assembled clones with MiXCR and retained in-frame beta chains. Rows merge per CDR3 protein into single entries with the most common DNA and genes. The sample has around 300,000 distinct CDR3 sequences on record, roughly 24% of them singletons. Together, the top ten hold approximately 15% of the sample. From its cysteine to its phenylalanine, the CDR3 spans 16 amino acids. Here the CDR3 DNA is all that survives: 48 bases in frame from base 1. The germline V gene provides CDR1 MNHEY and CDR2 SVGEGT. Trimming takes 2 bases from V and 9 bases from J, and the germline ends sit 20 bases apart.

Sequenced sample: PBMCs. The rearrangement combines TRBV6-2 or TRBV6-3 with TRBJ2-1; the D gene is not confidently resolved. The source of this sequence is a human donor in good health (CMV status not recorded). Some clones in this sample may be carry-over from other donors' samples. The nucleotide sequence reads TGTGCCAGCAGTTACGGTCGGCGGCCCAAGGGTGGTGAGCAGTTCTTC. Its translation is CASSYGRRPKGGEQFF.